This T cell receptor beta chain was identified during a study of blood T cells in healthy people across ages. Study-wide results and limits: A roughly linear fall in TCR beta diversity per million T cells was seen with increasing age.

This clonotype was found a few times. Its specificity is not known. Trimming cost V 1 base and J 4 bases; bases outside gene matches: 3. The CDR3 is 15 residues long. RNA extraction gave at least 5 micrograms of total RNA per sample. A J-beta primer mix and a sample-barcoded 5' primer were used in a second PCR of about 7 to 12 cycles. TCRdb re-called the 5' RACE reads with MiXCR, one entry per CDR3 protein. The sample lists approximately 850,000 distinct CDR3 sequences, roughly 44% occurring once. This TCR came from a man in his sixties in good health. The chain links TRBV12-3 or TRBV12-4 to TRBJ1-4; TRBD1 matches 7 bases. Input material: blood. This CDR3 reads CASSLGGGRNEKLFF. Written as DNA, the CDR3 is TGTGCCAGCAGTTTAGGAGGGGGCCGTAATGAAAAACTGTTTTTT.